The T cell receptor beta chain under discussion was sequenced for a study of blood T cell repertoires in COVID-19. Clones were sequenced by immunoSEQ multiplex PCR, and TCRdb holds only the in-frame ones, with some missing. The sample lists tens of thousands of clones, 90% seen once, with 0.4% to 0.55% in the top ten. Followed longitudinally, the Seattle patients had been enrolled during active infection. With 3 bases removed from V and 5 bases from J, the gap between germline ends came to 7 bases. Germline lookup yields CDR1 KGHDR and CDR2 SFDVKD. The CDR3 runs to 12 residues. The rearrangement uses TRBV24-1 and TRBJ2-7, with D perhaps matching TRBD2 (6 bases). The sequenced sample consisted of peripheral blood. The sequence derives from a man between 50 and 59 years old with COVID-19, enrolled during active disease. The chain's CDR3 is CATSDGGNEQYF. DNA for the CDR3: TGTGCCACCAGTGATGGGGGGAACGAGCAGTACTTC.